Shown below are 14 T cell receptor beta chains from a single sample sequenced in a study of blood T cell repertoires in COVID-19 (dated by TCRdb to the early 2020s). Libraries were constructed by the immunoSEQ multiplex PCR assay. The source is immuneACCESS, and TCRdb retained only in-frame sequences with V and J called. Part of the clones is not carried over; for the studies checked, unresolved V genes explain less than half of this, and the remainder is unexplained. For this sample there are under 200,000 clones; under 85% appear just once. The ten biggest clones cover 13% of the sample. Specimen: peripheral blood. Receptors were obtained from a man between 65 and 79 years old who had recovered from COVID-19.

CDR3 loop: CASSGTSGTIIANEQFF. CDR3 sequence (DNA): TGCGCCAGCAGCGGGACTAGCGGGACCATTATCGCCAATGAGCAGTTCTTC. The chain employs TRBV10-2 and TRBJ2-1; TRBD2 agrees at 13 bases. CDR3 length: 17 amino acids. The germline V gene has CDR1 WSHSY and CDR2 SAAADI. The V and J ends lost 6 bases and 6 bases, in that order; junction bases with no gene match: 11.

This clone was seen just once. V gene TRBV2 combines with J gene TRBJ1-2; D unresolved. The CDR3 length is 15 residues. The V end lost 1 base, the J end lost 0 bases, and 9 bases lay between the germline ends. Germline V gene data show CDR1 as SNHLY and CDR2 as FYNNEI. CDR3 nucleotide sequence: TGTGCCAGCAGTGAAGTCAAGGGAGCTAACTATGGCTACACCTTC. Translated, it gives CASSEVKGANYGYTF.

The chain carries TRBV7-9 and TRBJ2-1, with TRBD2 identical over 7 bases. Trimming at V came to 1 base and at J to 5 bases, leaving 14 bases not matched to a gene. The length of the CDR3 is 18 residues. From germline, CDR1 is SEHNR and CDR2 FQNEAQ (reference sequence). CDR3 region: CASSLEYAGVNLDNEQFF. The CDR3 coding sequence is TGTGCCAGCAGCTTAGAATACGCGGGAGTTAATCTTGACAATGAGCAGTTCTTC.

This clone was recorded a few times. Distinct nucleotide sequences in the sample also encode this CDR3. The CDR3 DNA reads TGCGCCAGCAGCTCAGAGGGGAACACTGAAGCTTTCTTT. Its translation: CASSSEGNTEAFF. The chain has TRBV5-1 and TRBJ1-1, with unresolved D. The CDR3 extends over 13 amino acids. V lost 3 bases and J lost 1, with 7 bases in between. The germline CDR1 and CDR2 sequences are SGHRS and YFSETQ.

This chain joins TRBV6-6 and TRBJ1-1, with 9 bases that match TRBD1. CDR3 length: 16 amino acids. V shed 6 bases and J 0 bases; nucleotides not matched to a gene: 8. CDR1 MNHNY and CDR2 SVGAGI come from the germline V gene (reference sequence). This CDR3 reads CASRTQGAAMNTEAFF. The CDR3 region has the DNA TGTGCCAGCAGGACACAGGGGGCGGCGATGAACACTGAAGCTTTCTTT.

The chain is built from TRBV11-2 and TRBJ2-2, with D tentatively TRBD2 (6 bases). The germline V and J ends were trimmed by 4 bases and 5 bases, with 17 bases remaining between them. The CDR3 totals 16 residues. CDR1 is SGHAT, CDR2 FQNNGV, per germline. CDR3 sequence (DNA): TGTGCCAGCAGCTCCCTGGCGGGGCAGGGAACCGGGGAGCTGTTTTTT. Protein product: CASSSLAGQGTGELFF.

The rearrangement joins TRBV27 to TRBJ2-7; 11 nucleotides line up with TRBD2. The V gene end was trimmed by 3 bases and the J gene end by 4 bases; junction bases not matched to a gene: 2. Germline CDR1 MNHEY, CDR2 SMNVEV (reference sequence). This CDR3 region has 14 residues. The CDR3 reads CASSFTSGSYEQYF. CDR3 sequence (DNA): TGTGCCAGCAGTTTCACTAGCGGGAGTTACGAGCAGTACTTC.

The chain combines TRBV5-1 with TRBJ2-1; 7 nucleotides align to TRBD2. After removal of 0 bases from V and 3 bases from J, the junction contained 6 bases not matched to a gene. Germline CDR1 is SGHRS and CDR2 is YFSETQ. The CDR3 sequence is 16 residues long. CDR3 in amino acids: CASSLDGGGVYNEQFF. The CDR3 DNA sequence: TGCGCCAGCAGCTTGGACGGGGGAGGGGTCTACAATGAGCAGTTCTTC.

J is TRBJ1-5 and V is TRBV28, with 7 bases aligning to TRBD1. The CDR3 length is 17 residues. Looked up from germline, CDR1 is MDHEN and CDR2 is SYDVKM. V trimming: 2 bases; J trimming: 7 bases; junction bases outside the gene matches: 14. The CDR3 DNA reads TGTGCCAGCAGTTTAGCAGGGGGTGCAAAAACCCACCAGCCCCAGCATTTT. Residues: CASSLAGGAKTHQPQHF.

The CDR3 DNA reads TGTGCCAGCAGCCAAGAGGGCAGGGTAGGTGAGCAGTTCTTC. Translation gives CASSQEGRVGEQFF. The gene calls are TRBV3-1 (or the pseudogene TRBV3-2) and TRBJ2-1, with D maybe TRBD1 (5 bases). Germline-derived CDR1 and CDR2 are LGHDT and YNNKEL (reference sequence). The CDR3 spans 14 residues. Trimming left V 0 bases short and J 9 bases short, with 12 bases between.

This clone was observed a single time. The genes are TRBV7-8 and TRBJ1-3; D call uncertain. The V end lost 4 bases, the J end lost 2 bases, and 6 bases lay between the germline ends. Germline V gene data show CDR1 as SGHVS and CDR2 as FQNEAQ. CDR3 length equals 13 residues. In DNA, the CDR3 is TGTGCCAGCAGCTATTATACTGGAAACACCATATATTTT. Its translation is CASSYYTGNTIYF. Based on the CDR3 plus reference TRBV7-8 and TRBJ1-3, the full variable domain is GAGVSQSPRYKVAKRGQDVALRCDPISGHVSLFWYQQALGQGPEFLTYFQNEAQLDKSGLPSDRFFAERPEGSVSTLKIQRTQQEDSAVYLCASSYYTGNTIYFGEGSWLTVV.

This clone was seen many times. V gene TRBV4-2 combines with J gene TRBJ1-4; 9 bases match TRBD1. The CDR3 covers 16 residues. The germline gives CDR1 LGHNA, CDR2 YNFKEQ. V trimming: 3 bases; J trimming: 8 bases; junction bases outside the gene matches: 10. Written as DNA, the CDR3 is TGTGCCAGCAGCCAGGAATCCGGGACAGGGACGGAAAAACTGTTTTTT. This codes for CASSQESGTGTEKLFF.

This chain joins TRBV7-8 and TRBJ2-6; TRBD1 agrees at 8 bases. Germline lookup yields CDR1 SGHVS and CDR2 FQNEAQ. This CDR3 spans 15 amino acids. The V gene end was trimmed by 4 bases and the J gene end by 4 bases; junction bases not matched to a gene: 3. The CDR3 loop is CASSSRGRGANVLTF. The CDR3 DNA sequence: TGTGCCAGCAGCTCCAGGGGGCGAGGGGCCAACGTCCTGACTTTC.

The chain combines TRBV24-1 with TRBJ2-2; D possibly corresponds to TRBD2 (5 bases). CDR1 KGHDR and CDR2 SFDVKD come from the germline V gene. CDR3 size: 13 residues. With 4 bases removed from V and 5 bases from J, the gap between germline ends came to 7 bases. CDR3 sequence (DNA): TGTGCCACCAGTGAACCGGGGACCGGGGAGCTGTTTTTT. It specifies CATSEPGTGELFF.